The sequence of this TCR beta chain was determined in a study of blood T cells in healthy people across ages. Study results and caveats: Those diversity estimates obtained from one million T cells were thought to be underestimates. Higher diversity, along with more naive CD4+ cells, distinguished long-lived donors from aged donors.

The germline V gene encodes CDR1 SGHTA and CDR2 FQGTGA. The V end was cut by 2 bases, the J end by 4 bases, with 21 bases between. CDR3 length: 18 residues. A J-beta primer mix and a sample-barcoded 5' primer were used in a second PCR of about 7 to 12 cycles. A tag from a template-switch adaptor with 12 random nucleotides marked each cDNA molecule. TCRdb re-called the 5' RACE reads with MiXCR, one entry per CDR3 protein. The sample has about 1.6 million distinct CDR3 sequences, about 35% seen once. This clonotype was observed a few times. Its matching antigen is unknown. Each donor was a healthy Caucasian individual from Russia, aged about 6 to 95.

What was sequenced was blood. J is TRBJ2-1 and V is TRBV7-3; D possibly corresponds to TRBD2 (6 bases). The sequence came from a woman in her twenties or thirties in good health. The CDR3 DNA reads TGTGCCAGCAGCTTAGATAGTAGTCCGGGCGGGGCTTACAATGAGCAGTTCTTC. It translates to CASSLDSSPGGAYNEQFF. The whole variable domain, filled in from reference TRBV7-3 and TRBJ2-1, reads GAGVSQTPSNKVTEKGKYVELRCDPISGHTALYWYRQSLGQGPEFLIYFQGTGAADDSGLPNDRFFAVRPEGSVSTLKIQRTERGDSAVYLCASSLDSSPGGAYNEQFFGPGTRLTVL.